This T cell receptor beta chain was sequenced for a study of post-analysis software for immune sequencing data. As for the study in general: Courses of disease covered relapsing-remitting, secondary progressive and progressive-relapsing multiple sclerosis.

Study outcomes and limitations: People with multiple sclerosis had a significantly lower normalized Chao1 diversity than controls did. Included in a set of four or five TRBV segments more frequent in patients than controls were TRBV5-6, TRBV5-1 and TRBV20-1.

Sequencing libraries made from TCR beta cDNA carried unique molecular identifiers. A population of about 0.95 to 10 million T cells gave rise to 450,000 to 500,000 cDNA molecules. TCRdb re-derived calls from the PCR reads in MiXCR, one entry per CDR3 protein. This table has roughly 730,000 distinct CDR3 sequences, 30% appearing once. On this clonotype: Its matching antigen is unknown. The DNA is left out, because the CDR3 cannot be placed on it with certainty; the CDR3 is given as TCRdb lists it.

The CDR3 spans 22 amino acids, including both terminal residues. Germline values: CDR1 SGHAT, CDR2 FQDESV (reference sequence). This chain uses TRBV11-1 with TRBJ2-5; the table's TRBD1 call for D was not verified on the DNA. The sequenced sample was blood. This receptor was identified in a girl between 5 and 17 years old with multiple sclerosis. This CDR3 is CASSLRQPNTGELFFGEETQYF.